The clone carrying this TCR beta chain was found a few times. Its antigen is still unknown. The data originate from a study of blood T cells in healthy people across ages. The ends were cut back, 8 bases at V and 2 bases at J, with 9 bases in the middle. Germline-derived CDR1 and CDR2 are SNHLY and FYNNEI. CDR3 length equals 12 residues. Each donor had around 10 milliliters of peripheral blood drawn. The use of a sample-barcoded 5' primer and a J-beta primer mix characterized a second PCR of roughly 7 to 11 cycles. Sequencing of every sample gave 3 million or more CDR3-containing paired-end reads. TCRdb itself ran the 5' RACE reads through MiXCR, one entry per CDR3 protein. The sample shows 2 million or so distinct CDR3 sequences, 49% of them seen only once. Regarding the study as a whole: It was the long-lived donors that had more naive CD4+ cells and higher diversity than aged donors.

The sample taken for sequencing was blood. The J gene is TRBJ1-2, the V gene TRBV2, with a possible D match to TRBD1 (6 bases). The receptor's source is a woman in her forties in good health. The CDR3 coding sequence is TGTGCCAGCCGACAGGAGAACTATGGCTACACCTTC. Residues: CASRQENYGYTF.